This is a list of T cell receptor beta chains from one sample in a study of T cell changes during pregnancy in multiple sclerosis. Profiling relied on immunoSEQ multiplex PCR, and the TCRdb table lists in-frame clones only, not all of them. The sample shows around 60,000 clones, 80% to 95% of them seen only once. The starting material was peripheral blood, obtained in the third trimester of pregnancy. These receptors were obtained from a female donor in good health, enrolled as a control in a pregnancy study. CDR3s include the opening cysteine and the closing phenylalanine or tryptophan.

length	V	J	CDR3
15	TRBV28	TRBJ1-5	CASSLGGGRNQPQHF
15	TRBV11-2	TRBJ2-1	CASSFRREGHWEQFF
17	TRBV5-5	TRBJ2-7	CASYRGLAGGPTYEQYF
15	TRBV5-8	TRBJ1-4	CASSPSGRVNEKLFF
15	TRBV7-6	TRBJ2-5	CASSFPSGSQETQYF
13	TRBV7-3	TRBJ1-1	CASSFTTGTEAFF
12	TRBV19	TRBJ1-2	CASSITGERYTF
14	TRBV11-3	TRBJ1-1	CASSAGQVPKGAFF
14	TRBV27	TRBJ1-2	CASRTAGGLSGYTF
15	TRBV6-6	TRBJ2-7	CASRPGTSGLYEQYF
13	TRBV25-1	TRBJ2-7	CASSLGGSYEQYF
13	TRBV18	TRBJ1-2	CASSPLRADGYTF
19	TRBV5-6	TRBJ2-3	CASSTGVGRLAGATDTQYF
10	TRBV29-1	TRBJ2-5	CSVKRETQYF
13	TRBV27	TRBJ2-7	CASRASGNYEQYF
13	TRBV7-2	TRBJ2-1	CASSATTYNEQFF
15	TRBV6-4	TRBJ2-2	CASSERGGSTGELFF
13	TRBV28	TRBJ2-3	CAGGGSRTDTQYF
14	TRBV7-2	TRBJ2-7	CASSLAPRAGEQYF
15	TRBV28	TRBJ1-2	CASSSPRGNKDGYTF
10	TRBV29-1	TRBJ2-1	CSVQQGFEFF
14	TRBV28	TRBJ2-5	CASSQGGREETQYF
15	TRBV9	TRBJ1-1	CASSTDRDRATEAFF
15	TRBV5-6	TRBJ1-2	CASSLPTLEGYGYTF
13	TRBV7-9	TRBJ1-6	CASSLSLRSPLHF
13	TRBV29-1	TRBJ2-7	CSATDGTSYEQYF